These 14 T cell receptor beta chains were all obtained from the same sample, sequenced in a study of T-cell reconstitution after alpha-beta-depleted transplantation in children. Researchers prepared the TCRbeta library using unique molecular identifiers, the study reports. TCRdb used MiXCR to reprocess the PCR reads, holding one entry per CDR3 protein. The sample has 780,000 or so distinct CDR3 sequences, roughly 15% seen once; the top ten hold approximately 4.5%. The source was PBMCs, mostly from graft donor cells, collected 360 days after TCRalphabeta/CD19-depleted stem cell transplant. The receptors were sampled from a male patient aged 10 to 17 who had a stem cell transplant for acute lymphoblastic leukemia, so the T cells may come from the graft donor.

This clonotype was picked up a small number of times. The chain combines TRBV7-3 with TRBJ2-2, with TRBD1 matching 9 bases. Germline values: CDR1 SGHTA, CDR2 FQGTGA. The J segment lost 3 bases and the V segment lost 5 bases, leaving 4 bases of the junction unmatched. This CDR3 comprises 15 residues. The DNA for the CDR3 is TGTGCCAGCAGCGCCGGGACAGGGTACACCGGGGAGCTGTTTTTT. It codes for CASSAGTGYTGELFF. Supplemented by reference TRBV7-3 and TRBJ2-2, the full variable domain reads GAGVSQTPSNKVTEKGKYVELRCDPISGHTALYWYRQSLGQGPEFLIYFQGTGAADDSGLPNDRFFAVRPEGSVSTLKIQRTERGDSAVYLCASSAGTGYTGELFFGEGSRLTVL.

This rearrangement joins TRBV19 to TRBJ2-7; D is uncertain. The CDR3 runs 11 residues. Germline V CDR1 and CDR2: LNHDA, SQIVND (reference sequence). V was pared by 8 bases and J by 5 bases, with 10 bases between. The CDR3 bases are TGTGCCAGTCCTTTAGCCGACGAGCAGTACTTC. Translating it yields CASPLADEQYF. The complete variable domain, with remaining parts taken from reference TRBV19 and TRBJ2-7, reads DGGITQSPKYLFRKEGQNVTLSCEQNLNHDAMYWYRQDPGQGLRLIYYSQIVNDFQKGDIAEGYSVSREKKESFPLTVTSAQKNPTAFYLCASPLADEQYFGPGTRLTVT.

Ten or more counts support this clonotype. The V and J genes are TRBV27 and TRBJ1-2; 10 positions agree with TRBD1. Looked up from germline, CDR1 is MNHEY and CDR2 is SMNVEV (reference sequence). Trimming cost V 5 bases and J 4 bases; bases outside gene matches: 7. The CDR3 runs 15 residues. The DNA for the CDR3 is TGTGCCAGCAGTCCTCTGGGACAGGGGACCTATGGCTACACCTTC. Its protein is CASSPLGQGTYGYTF.

Only a few counts were recorded for this clonotype. The chain uses TRBV4-2 and TRBJ2-7; D unclear. V lost 0 bases, J lost 4 bases, and 13 bases lay in between. The germline V gene encodes CDR1 LGHNA and CDR2 YNFKEQ. The CDR3 extends over 15 amino acids. CDR3 bases: TGTGCCAGCAGCCAAGATAATTATGACGTGTACGAGCAGTACTTC. Translated, it gives CASSQDNYDVYEQYF.

This clonotype turned up a few times. The chain employs TRBV24-1 and TRBJ2-7, with D possibly matching TRBD1 (6 bases). The CDR3 has 14 residues. The germline V gene encodes CDR1 KGHDR and CDR2 SFDVKD. The V and J ends lost 3 bases and 5 bases respectively, with 13 bases between them. CDR3 nucleotides: TGTGCCACCAGTGATGTAACAGGGACCCACGAGCAGTACTTC. Residues: CATSDVTGTHEQYF.

The sample holds many counts of this clonotype. The chain joins TRBV5-6 to TRBJ2-1, with D perhaps TRBD2 (5 bases). V was cut by 4 bases and J by 4 bases, with 9 bases left in between. In germline, CDR1 is SGHDT, CDR2 YYEEEE. The CDR3 extends over 13 amino acids. The CDR3 region has the DNA TGTGCCAGCAGCCGGGGTCAGTACAATGAGCAGTTCTTC. It codes for CASSRGQYNEQFF.

In this sample, this clonotype turned up many times. V usage is TRBV6-5 and J usage is TRBJ2-7, with 7 bases fitting TRBD1. The CDR3 spans 13 residues. Trimming cost V 4 bases and J 5 bases; bases outside gene matches: 5. The V gene's germline CDR1 is MNHEY and CDR2 SVGAGI. The CDR3, as DNA: TGTGCCAGCAGTTCAACAGGGGCCCACGAGCAGTACTTC. This gives the protein CASSSTGAHEQYF.

This clonotype was picked up a small number of times. The chain recombines TRBV2 with TRBJ2-3, with D uncertain. V was pared by 3 bases and J by 2 bases, with 18 bases between. From germline, CDR1 is SNHLY and CDR2 FYNNEI. CDR3 length equals 17 residues. CDR3 region: CASSEWRLSLSTDTQYF. The CDR3 DNA reads as TGTGCCAGCAGTGAGTGGCGACTCTCCCTTTCCACAGATACGCAGTATTTT. Full variable domain (outside the CDR3, taken from reference TRBV2 and TRBJ2-3): EPEVTQTPSHQVTQMGQEVILRCVPISNHLYFYWYRQILGQKVEFLVSFYNNEISEKSEIFDDQFSVERPDGSNFTLKIRSTKLEDSAMYFCASSEWRLSLSTDTQYFGPGTRLTVL.

This clonotype was counted ten times or more. This chain connects TRBV15 to TRBJ2-7; D is possibly TRBD1 (5 bases). The CDR3 is 15 residues long. Germline CDR1 and CDR2: LNHNV and YYDKDF (reference sequence). The V end lost 1 base, the J end lost 2 bases, and 12 bases lay between the germline ends. The CDR3 bases are TGTGCCACCAGCAGAGGGGAAGGGGTAGCCTACGAGCAGTACTTC. It translates to CATSRGEGVAYEQYF.

In this sample, this clonotype turned up a few times. This chain uses TRBV12-3 or TRBV12-4 with TRBJ2-7, with no clear D. V lost 6 bases and J lost 0, with 12 bases in between. The CDR3 extends over 14 amino acids. The DNA of the CDR3 is TGTGCCAGCAGAAGGAACTCGTTCTCCTACGAGCAGTACTTC. It specifies CASRRNSFSYEQYF.

The table lists this clonotype with many counts. The gene calls are TRBV4-1 and TRBJ2-5; the match to TRBD2 covers 11 bases. The CDR3 totals 15 residues. Germline CDR1 reads MGHRA; CDR2 reads YSYEKL. With 2 bases clipped from V and 4 bases from J, the junction kept 3 bases outside the gene matches. The CDR3 here is CASSQIGLAGETQYF. The DNA of the CDR3 is TGCGCCAGCAGCCAAATAGGACTAGCGGGAGAGACCCAGTACTTC.

This clonotype has more than one count but fewer than ten. The chain links TRBV29-1 to TRBJ1-4, with D unclear. Germline-derived CDR1 and CDR2 are SQVTM and ANQGSEA. Trimming left V 4 bases short and J 8 bases short, with 8 bases between. This CDR3 is 11 amino acids long. CDR3 amino acids: CSVGLGEKLFF. CDR3 nucleotides: TGCAGCGTTGGGCTGGGGGAAAAACTGTTTTTT.

Many counts were recorded for this clonotype. The genes are TRBV20-1 and TRBJ2-7, with TRBD2 identical over 13 bases. Germline CDR1 and CDR2: DFQATT and SNEGSKA (reference sequence). The CDR3 loop spans 14 amino acids. V was pared by 5 bases and J by 4 bases, with 5 bases of the junction left unmatched. CDR3 sequence: CSAATSGRRYEQYF. CDR3 coding DNA: TGCAGTGCTGCGACTAGCGGGAGGAGATACGAGCAGTACTTC.

This clonotype turned up a few times. The J gene is TRBJ2-7, the V gene TRBV6-2 or TRBV6-3; D gene unclear. Trimming left V 7 bases short and J 1 base short, with 5 bases between. Germline V gene data show CDR1 as MNHEY and CDR2 as SVGEGT. The CDR3 is 11 residues long. The CDR3 loop is CASKQSYEQYF. CDR3 sequence (DNA): TGTGCCAGCAAGCAATCCTACGAGCAGTACTTC.